The entry below gives a single TCR beta chain sequence along with its context. The sample belongs to a study of blood T cell repertoires in COVID-19. Original methodology: Quantification of nucleated cells was approximated via reference gene primer amplification. Assay used: immunoSEQ multiplex PCR; TCRdb lists only in-frame clones, some missing. From that table come the V and J calls and clone size; the DNA was used to work out D and trimming. The data show over 300,000 clones, 70% to 90% seen once. The CDR3 is 14 amino acids. CDR1 is MNHEY and CDR2 is SVGAGI in the germline V gene. After removal of 7 bases from V and 9 bases from J, the junction contained 12 bases not matched to a gene.

This receptor was obtained from a man aged 25 to 40 who had recovered from COVID-19. What was sequenced was PBMCs or T cells enriched from blood (not recorded which). The chain uses TRBV6-5 and TRBJ2-7, with 10 bases that match TRBD1. CDR3 nucleotide sequence: TGTGCCAGCACAAAGGGACAGGGGTCTCGTTTGCAGTACTTC. This encodes CASTKGQGSRLQYF.